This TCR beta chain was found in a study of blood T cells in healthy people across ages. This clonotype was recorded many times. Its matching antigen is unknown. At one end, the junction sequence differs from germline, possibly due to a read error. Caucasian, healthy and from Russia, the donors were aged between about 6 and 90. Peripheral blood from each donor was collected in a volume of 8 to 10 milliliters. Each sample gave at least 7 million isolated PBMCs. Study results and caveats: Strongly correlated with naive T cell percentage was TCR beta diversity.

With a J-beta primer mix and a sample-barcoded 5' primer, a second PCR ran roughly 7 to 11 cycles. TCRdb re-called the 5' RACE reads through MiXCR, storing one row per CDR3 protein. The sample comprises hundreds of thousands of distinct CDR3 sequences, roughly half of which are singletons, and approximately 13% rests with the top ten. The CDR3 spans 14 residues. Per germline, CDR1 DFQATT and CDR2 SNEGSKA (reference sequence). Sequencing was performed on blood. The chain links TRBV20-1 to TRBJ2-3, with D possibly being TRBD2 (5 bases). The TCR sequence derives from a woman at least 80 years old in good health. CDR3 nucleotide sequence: TGCAGTCCTAGCTCTCAGTATCGTCCAGATACGCAGTATTTT. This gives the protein CSPSSQYRPDTQYF.